The 3 T cell receptor beta chains below were found in one sample sequenced in a study of Ad26.COV2.S vaccination and SARS-CoV-2 variants (dated by TCRdb to the early 2020s). Library generation was performed with the immunoSEQ multiplex PCR assay. TCRdb re-hosts the immuneACCESS table, in-frame sequences only. Its copies lack some clones; in the studies checked, an unresolved V gene accounts for under half of them, and the cause for the rest is not known. Recorded for this sample are 330,000 or so clones; roughly 88% of them occurred a single time. The ten largest clones represent about 5% of the sample. Read against the paper, the sample's treatment or condition label means: 15 to 20 received Ad26.COV2.S at low or high dose, single or two shots; 5 received placebo; per-sample allocation not given. For vaccine and placebo recipients, repertoires were sequenced using samples collected on day 63 after the first injection.

The sequencing used peripheral blood, collected in a trial of Ad26.COV2.S vaccine versus placebo. These receptors all come from a person between 18 and 59 years old who received the Ad26.COV2.S COVID-19 vaccine or a placebo.

The chain combines TRBV11-3 with TRBJ2-1, with 7 bases aligning to TRBD1. The junction had 8 bases not matched to a gene; V was cut back by 8 bases and J by 7 bases. Germline loops: CDR1 SGHNT, CDR2 YENEEA. This CDR3 contains 13 residues. The CDR3 reads CASEGQISNEQFF. CDR3 bases: TGTGCCAGCGAGGGACAGATATCGAATGAGCAGTTCTTC.

The V gene is TRBV18, the J gene TRBJ1-4; 8 bases map to TRBD1. J was trimmed by 8 bases and V by 3 bases; bases with no gene match: 8. The CDR3 totals 15 residues. CDR1 is KGHSH, CDR2 LQKENI, per germline. The CDR3 spells CASSPLQGVGEKLFF. CDR3 coding DNA: TGTGCCAGCTCACCCTTACAGGGGGTGGGAGAAAAACTGTTTTTT.

This chain connects TRBV25-1 to TRBJ2-7; D gene uncertain. CDR3 length equals 14 residues. CDR1 is MGHDK and CDR2 is SYGVNS in the germline V gene. Trimming cost V 1 base and J 4 bases, with 11 bases left between them. DNA for the CDR3: TGTGCCAGCAGTGAATTAGAAGGGCAATACGAGCAGTACTTC. This codes for CASSELEGQYEQYF.